This T cell receptor beta chain is drawn from a study of shared clonotypes between healthy human individuals. Study results and caveats: Richness estimates generally favored naive over memory subsets. Sequencing depth was expected to affect clonotype sharing among donors. Around 5.3% of naive CD4 clonotypes were shared across four donors.

Generated by immunoSEQ multiplex PCR, the TCRdb table keeps only in-frame clones and is missing some. The sample has roughly 2.5 million clones; over 85% are singletons. Regarding this clone: Its target is not known.

The germline V and J ends were trimmed by 2 bases and 2 bases, with 10 bases remaining between them. Germline-derived CDR1 and CDR2 are SGHRS and YFSETQ. This CDR3 region has 14 residues. Sequencing was done on a sample of naive CD4+ T cells sorted from blood. The sample's subset: CD45RA+ positively selected. The rearrangement joins TRBV5-1 to TRBJ2-5; D gene unclear. The receptor was derived from a young man in good health. The CDR3 loop is CASSFTKPQETQYF. DNA of the CDR3: TGCGCCAGCAGCTTCACTAAACCTCAAGAGACCCAGTACTTC.